Listed here are 6 T cell receptor beta chains from one sample, sequenced in a study of cytomegalovirus exposure and HLA in healthy donors (dated by TCRdb to 2016 to 2017). The method behind the library was the immunoSEQ multiplex PCR assay. For the multiplex PCR, a mixture combining 60 forward primers for TCR Vbeta segments and 13 reverse primers for TCR Jbeta segments was used. What TCRdb holds here is the immuneACCESS table cut down to in-frame rearrangements. Part of the clones is not present; checked against another copy, under half of the missing clones reflect an unresolved V gene, and the others are unexplained. The sample data list 110,000 to 150,000 clones, and about three quarters of these were observed just once. The top ten constitute around 3.7% of the sample. Sequencing was performed on PBMCs. Every receptor here comes from a male donor in good health and CMV-seronegative.

The DNA of the CDR3 is TGTGCCAGCTCACCGGACAGAAACTATGGCTACACCTTC. It is translated as CASSPDRNYGYTF. The V gene is TRBV18, the J gene TRBJ1-2, with a tentative D call TRBD1 (6 bases). V was trimmed by 3 bases and J by 2 bases, leaving 7 bases between them. The length of the CDR3 is 13 residues. Germline V gives CDR1 KGHSH, CDR2 LQKENI.

The rearrangement links TRBV6-5 to TRBJ1-2, with 7 bases matching TRBD1. Germline V CDR1 and CDR2: MNHEY, SVGAGI. The length of the CDR3 is 14 residues. Trimming at V came to 2 bases and at J to 5 bases, leaving 5 bases not matched to a gene. The CDR3 sequence: CASSYNTGEYGYTF. The CDR3 bases are TGTGCCAGCAGTTACAACACAGGGGAATATGGCTACACCTTC.

Of note for this clone: The same CDR3 also results from other DNA sequences found in this sample. The CDR3 region is CASSERPQGSTEAFF. CDR3 coding DNA: TGCGCCAGCAGCGAGAGACCCCAGGGGAGCACTGAAGCTTTCTTT. The rearrangement links TRBV4-3 to TRBJ1-1, with D possibly TRBD1 on 6 matching bases. The germline CDR1 and CDR2 sequences are LGHNA and YSLEER. The V gene lost 5 bases and the J gene lost 4 bases, with 17 bases spanning the gap. This CDR3 has 15 residues.

The rearrangement links TRBV15 to TRBJ2-5; TRBD1 aligns across 7 bases. The CDR3 spans 15 residues. V shed 5 bases, J shed 0 bases, and the junction held 6 bases outside the gene matches. Germline CDR1 and CDR2: LNHNV and YYDKDF (reference sequence). This chain's CDR3 is CATSGMTGNQETQYF. CDR3 sequence (DNA): TGTGCCACCAGCGGCATGACAGGGAACCAAGAGACCCAGTACTTC. Full variable domain (outside the CDR3, taken from reference TRBV15 and TRBJ2-5): DAMVIQNPRYQVTQFGKPVTLSCSQTLNHNVMYWYQQKSSQAPKLLFHYYDKDFNNEADTPDNFQSRRPNTSFCFLDIRSPGLGDTAMYLCATSGMTGNQETQYFGPGTRLLVL.

V is TRBV23-1 and J is TRBJ2-1; TRBD2 agrees at 7 bases. TRBV23-1 is placed among ORFs of uncertain function. This CDR3 is 18 amino acids long. The junction had 10 bases not matched to a gene; V was cut back by 0 bases and J by 2 bases. This CDR3 reads CASSQSSPGGLPYNEQFF. CDR3 bases: TGCGCCAGCAGTCAATCGTCCCCCGGGGGGTTACCCTACAATGAGCAGTTCTTC.

This clone was detected a few times. The CDR3 DNA sequence: TGTGCCAGCAGCCAAGGCGGGAGGGCTAGCACAGATACGCAGTATTTT. Its protein product is CASSQGGRASTDTQYF. The rearrangement uses TRBV14 and TRBJ2-3, with TRBD2 matching over 9 bases. Germline lookup yields CDR1 SGHDN and CDR2 FVKESK. V lost 1 base and J lost 0; bases outside the gene matches: 2. The CDR3 loop spans 16 amino acids. The full variable domain, rest sourced from reference TRBV14 and TRBJ2-3, is EAGVTQFPSHSVIEKGQTVTLRCDPISGHDNLYWYRRVMGKEIKFLLHFVKESKQDESGMPNNRFLAERTGGTYSTLKVQPAELEDSGVYFCASSQGGRASTDTQYFGPGTRLTVL.